This T cell receptor beta chain appears in the sequencing data of a study of T cells in Graves' hyperthyroidism and ophthalmopathy. Whole-study findings and limits: Among clonotypes expanded in thyroid above 0.001, most were also found in blood.

The CDR3 regions of TCR beta were amplified from RNA transcripts. The primer set for the first-round RT-PCR of the TCR CDR3 was HTBI. TCRdb ran MiXCR on the multiplex PCR reads and lists one entry per CDR3 protein. The sample holds approximately 250,000 distinct CDR3 sequences, over 20% seen once. Worth noting for this clonotype: Its antigen is unidentified.

Lactation, pregnancy, other autoimmune disease or uncontrolled infection led to exclusion of patients. PBMCs were obtained from about 9 ml fresh peripheral blood. The receptor was derived from a woman in her forties with Graves' ophthalmopathy. The sequenced material came from blood.

The CDR3 sequence is CATSRDSSDSNQPQHF. CDR3 in DNA: TGTGCCACCAGCAGAGATAGTTCGGATAGCAATCAGCCCCAGCATTTT. The gene calls are TRBV15 and TRBJ1-5; D is unclear. The germline gives CDR1 LNHNV, CDR2 YYDKDF (reference sequence). The CDR3 totals 16 residues. V was trimmed by 0 bases and J by 0 bases, leaving 9 bases between them.